This TCR beta chain was profiled in a study of cytomegalovirus exposure and HLA in healthy donors (dated by TCRdb to 2017 to 2019). Broadly, across the study: According to an earlier analysis of 450 to 650 of the donors, 200 million or so T cells yielded some 110 million unique TCR beta sequences and 276 Gb of sequence data. An early release covering 550 to 700 HLA-typed donors comprised about 300 gigabases of sequencing data and roughly 86 million unique TCR sequences. Among the approximately 430 genotyped donors, around 81% belonged to the genetic ancestry cluster associated with self-reported Caucasian donors. The aim of the study was to test whether cataloging public T cell receptors could identify signatures of past pathogen exposure. The T cell repertoires of 666 subjects were profiled by immunosequencing and related to cytomegalovirus serostatus. Along with the approximately 700-subject first cohort, a separate validation cohort of over a hundred different subjects was used. The study combined high-throughput TCR immunosequencing, statistical association of individual TCRs with disease status, and machine learning to predict cytomegalovirus infection status. A later analysis re-analyzed previously published TCR beta repertoires from about 730 donors and added high-resolution HLA genotyping to study TCR occurrence patterns. Rather than using new phenotypic data, the later analysis identified candidate immune exposures from TCR beta sequences and from how often those sequences occurred across donors. In an earlier analysis of roughly 540 of the donors, high-throughput TCR beta sequencing was used to judge whether each TCR beta V gene segment behaved as functional or pseudogenic. Alongside the repertoire data, information on donor age, sex, ethnicity and CMV serostatus was compiled. Genome-wide SNP genotypes for about 55% of the roughly 670 donors were used in a later genetic analysis, which treated that subset as a discovery cohort. All discovery cohort repertoires had been generated on a single sequencing platform. HLA typing covered class I and class II loci at four-digit resolution. The number of typed donors differed by locus: about 620-640 for A, B, C, DRB1 and DQB1; some 500 for DQA1; approximately 610 for DPA1; and roughly 470 for DPB1. Four or five DR-DQ haplotypes were handled as single units for association and clustering, since linkage in the cohort was strong. On average, 235,054 unique TCR beta nucleotide sequences were sequenced per donor among several hundred genotyped donors of the cohort, with 15% to 20% of those sequences being non-productive. Findings and caveats that apply to the study as a whole: A cluster of highly shared sequence variants was judged likely to represent a technical artifact of the sequencing pipeline. A later analysis reported that several top co-occurrence clusters appeared linked to parvovirus B19, influenza, CMV and Epstein-Barr virus. A further reported finding was that TCR beta sequences accurately predicted the HLA-A and HLA-B alleles for most subjects in the first cohort. In a later genetic analysis, fewer N-insertions in productive TCRs were reported among donors in an Asian-associated ancestry cluster than the roughly 640-donor mean. In a later analysis, HLA-associated TCR beta chains showed more clonal expansion and lower generation probabilities than non-associated chains that were equally common. Some IMGT-functional V segments, including TRBV6-2 and TRBV6-3, could not be told apart with the 87-base-pair reads, so those segments were excluded. The only immune exposure information available for the cohort was CMV serostatus. Broadly in line with IMGT annotations, most TCR beta V segments showed up in productive rearrangements about 90% or about 30% of the time in an earlier analysis of 450 to 750 of the donors. Linkage disequilibrium might explain the correlated functional status among segregating V segments, but an unknown experimental factor could not be ruled out. In a later genetic analysis, a missense DCLRE1C variant was associated with V-gene and J-gene trimming of TCR beta chains, and the association was replicated in an independent cohort. A few of the identified cytomegalovirus-associated TCR beta chains were confirmed in vitro to be specific for cytomegalovirus antigens. The presence/absence analyses assumed that sequencing depth was roughly uniform across donors, and that assumption may not be true. The authors suggested that the approach could potentially be extended to other disease states and immunological phenotypes. Because some donors lacked HLA typing at each locus, the association tests relied only on the typed subset. A later analysis associated 16,951 TCR beta sequences with specific HLA alleles at a false discovery rate of 0.05. Because counts were too low, about 15 rarely observed V segments, including chromosome 9 orphons, were left out of the earlier analysis of some 640 of the donors. The study gave a list of some 150 TCR beta chains associated with cytomegalovirus. Most CMV-associated TCR beta chains appeared to be HLA-restricted in a later analysis, and the HLA associations seemed to be driven largely by CMV exposure. When HLA alleles, especially DR and DQ, strongly co-occurred, TCR associations were difficult to assign to individual alleles. In a later analysis, TCR association rates were found to vary across HLA loci, with the most associated TCRs seen for DRB1 alleles and the fewest for HLA-C alleles. In this cohort, only TCR beta chains were sequenced, and detectable features were limited by the absence of alpha or paired-chain data. While some public TCRs were present in many individuals, most TCR sequences turned up only very rarely across donors. In both the original and validation cohorts, the classifier was reported to diagnose cytomegalovirus status with high specificity and sensitivity.

The CDR3 has 15 amino acids, counting the end cysteine and phenylalanine. Only CDR3 DNA is held: 45 bases, read in frame from base 1. Via the germline V gene (reference sequence), CDR1 is LNHDA and CDR2 SQIVND. V is pruned by 9 bases and J by 5 bases, leaving 15 bases of the junction without a gene match. In total, 500 to 700 healthy bone marrow donors made up the cohort. Cohort members were all nominally healthy when sampled, although unrecorded immune exposures were likely present. The donor was CMV seronegative and was included in the group of 352 seronegative cohort members. A peripheral blood sample was provided by each donor, and peripheral blood mononuclear cells were used for TCR beta sequencing. Genomic DNA extraction from the blood cell samples was performed with the Qiagen DNeasy Blood Extraction Kit. As for this clone: It has no known antigen specificity. No base qualities exist here, and no much larger clone lies one base off it.

The library was produced with the immunoSEQ multiplex PCR assay. The multiplex PCR relied on a mix of 60 forward primers for TCR Vbeta segments and 13 reverse primers for TCR Jbeta segments. The CDR3 region of rearranged TCR beta genes was amplified from genomic DNA by a multiplex PCR assay. The Illumina HiSeq System was used to sequence the amplified TCR beta libraries as 87-base-pair reads. Regarding the original processing steps: Across the roughly 600 repertoires, a later analysis counted approximately 83 million unique TCR beta chains, some 11 million of which were shared by at least two donors. Raw reads were error-corrected and collapsed into unique sequences by a nearest-neighbor algorithm in which closely related sequences were merged to remove PCR and sequencing errors. To assign V, D and J gene segments, CDR3 sequences were aligned to IMGT reference sequences. For a sequence to be retained, at least a six-nucleotide match to both a V gene segment and a J gene segment was required. A rearrangement counted as productive if the CDR3 had no stop codons and remained in frame with V and J, and every other rearrangement counted as non-productive. Following IMGT convention, CDR3 was defined as the stretch from the second conserved V-encoded cysteine to the conserved J-encoded phenylalanine. The earlier analysis of around 640 of the donors excluded sequences that lacked an unambiguous match to a single V gene segment. In an earlier analysis of more than 500 of the donors, a V segment was called functional when productive rearrangements were above 56.7%, and segregating when the standard deviation between donors exceeded 5%. A statistical classification framework was developed to diagnose cytomegalovirus status using the catalog of TCR beta chain sequences. A later analysis assigned V and J genes by comparing TCR nucleotide sequences with IMGT/GENE-DB human TR gene sequences. A later analysis assigned CDR3 sequences and most-parsimonious VDJ recombination scenarios with the TCRdist pipeline. In a later analysis, each TCR beta chain was defined by its CDR3 amino acid sequence together with its V-gene family, and reads without a unique V-gene family were excluded. To address suspected cross-contamination and a sequencing artifact, a later analysis removed some 620 highly shared, low-generation-probability nucleotide sequences. In a later analysis, a clonal expansion index was calculated for each public chain from normalized within-repertoire ranks of inferred template counts. In a later analysis, generation probabilities were computed using a VDJ recombination model fitted to out-of-frame rearrangements, and the results were checked against IGoR. In a later analysis, TCR-TCR, TCR-HLA and TCR-CMV co-occurrence was scored with hypergeometric tests, and a repertoire-size bias correction was applied to TCR pairs. In a later analysis, false discovery rates were estimated by permuting HLA or CMV assignments 20 times. In a later analysis, co-occurring TCRs were grouped using DBSCAN, with TCRdist sequence similarity added in when clustering inside HLA-allele-positive subsets. Co-occurrence clustering excluded repertoires with fewer than 30,000 or more than 120,000 public chains, plus five with anomalous nucleotide sharing. This immuneACCESS table, as held by TCRdb, lists in-frame sequences with V and J called but not all clones. Of the missing ones, under half trace to an unresolved V gene in checked studies; the others have no known cause. For V, J and clone size, that table is used; D and trimming come from the DNA. Recorded for this sample are some 110,000 clones; 69% of them occurred a single time. The ten largest clones capture approximately 3% of the sample.

This chain is built from TRBV19 and TRBJ1-2; 7 nucleotides in the junction match TRBD1. The sequence came from a man aged 25-40 years in good health and CMV-seronegative. The material sequenced was PBMCs. The bases are TGTGCCAGCCAACGACAGGGCAGCTTAGGATATGGCTACACCTTC. Its protein is CASQRQGSLGYGYTF.